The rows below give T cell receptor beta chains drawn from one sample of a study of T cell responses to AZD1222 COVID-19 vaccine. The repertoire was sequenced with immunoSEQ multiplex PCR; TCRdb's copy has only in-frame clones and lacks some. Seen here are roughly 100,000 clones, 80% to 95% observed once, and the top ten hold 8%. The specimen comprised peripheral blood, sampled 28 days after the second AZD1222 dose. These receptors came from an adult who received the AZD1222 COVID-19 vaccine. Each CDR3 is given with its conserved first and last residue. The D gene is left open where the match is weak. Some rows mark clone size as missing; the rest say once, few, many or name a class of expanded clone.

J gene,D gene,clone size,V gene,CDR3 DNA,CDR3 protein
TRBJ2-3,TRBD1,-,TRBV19,TGTGCCAGTAGTTCGGACAGGGTTGGAGATACGCAGTATTTT,CASSSDRVGDTQYF
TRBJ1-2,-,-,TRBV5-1,TGCGCCAGCAGCCGGCTGGACGGTAAAGTTTATGGCTACACCTTC,CASSRLDGKVYGYTF
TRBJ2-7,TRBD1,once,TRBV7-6,TGTGCCAGCAGCTTAGCGGGGACAGGGGATCGGTCGTGGGGCTACGAGCAGTACTTC,CASSLAGTGDRSWGYEQYF
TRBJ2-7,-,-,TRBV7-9,TGTGCCAGCAGCCCAAGGGACAATGCCTACGAGCAGTACTTC,CASSPRDNAYEQYF
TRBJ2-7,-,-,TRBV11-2,TGTGCCAGCAGCTCCCCCAGAGGAAAGAGCTCCTACGAGCAGTACTTC,CASSSPRGKSSYEQYF
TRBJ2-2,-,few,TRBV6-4,TGTGCCAGCAGTGACTTCCCAGGGCGAGATACCGGGGAGCTGTTTTTT,CASSDFPGRDTGELFF
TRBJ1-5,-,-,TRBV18,TGTGCCAGCTCCGCGTTGGGGCAGCCCCAGCATTTT,CASSALGQPQHF
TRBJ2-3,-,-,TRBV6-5,TGTGCCAGCACCCGCAGTGCTAGCACAGATACGCAGTATTTT,CASTRSASTDTQYF
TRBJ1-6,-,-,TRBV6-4,TGTGCCAGCAGCGGACAGTTTAATTCACCCCTCCACTTT,CASSGQFNSPLHF
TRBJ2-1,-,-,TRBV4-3,TGCGCCAGCAGCCTAACTGCGGGGCCAAACAATGAGCAGTTCTTC,CASSLTAGPNNEQFF
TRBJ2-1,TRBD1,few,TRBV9,TGTGCCAGCAGTGACCCCCGGGACAGGGTCCACAATGAGCAGTTCTTC,CASSDPRDRVHNEQFF
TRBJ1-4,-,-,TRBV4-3,TGCGCCAGCAGCCAAGTAGGGGGAGTCGAGGAAAAACTGTTTTTT,CASSQVGGVEEKLFF
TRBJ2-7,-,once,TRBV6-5,TGTGCCAGCAGTTACACCTCCGAGGGCTACGAGCAGTACTTC,CASSYTSEGYEQYF
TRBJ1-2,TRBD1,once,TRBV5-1,TGCGCCAGCAGCTCCTCCGGGACAGGGCATGGCTACACCTTC,CASSSSGTGHGYTF
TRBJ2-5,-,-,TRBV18,TGTGCCAGCTCACCTCCGGGGTCCGTAGAGACCCAGTACTTC,CASSPPGSVETQYF
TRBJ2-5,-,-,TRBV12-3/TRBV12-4,TGTGCCAGCAGTTTCTCCGGGGTGGAGACCCAGTACTTC,CASSFSGVETQYF
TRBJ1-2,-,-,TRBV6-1,TGTGCCAGCAGTGAAGGGGACTTCGACGTCCACTATGGCTACACCTTC,CASSEGDFDVHYGYTF
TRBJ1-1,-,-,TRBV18,TGTGCCAGCTCACCGGGGCGGGGGCCCGATGAAGCTTTCTTT,CASSPGRGPDEAFF
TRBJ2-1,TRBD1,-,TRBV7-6,TGTGCCAGCAGCTTTTTGACAGGGGACTCCTACAATGAGCAGTTCTTC,CASSFLTGDSYNEQFF
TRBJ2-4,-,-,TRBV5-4,TGTGCCAGCAGCTTGGCCTCCTTAGGGACGTCAAAAAACATTCAGTACTTC,CASSLASLGTSKNIQYF
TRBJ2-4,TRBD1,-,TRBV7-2,TGTGCCAGCAGCTTAGAGGGACAGGGATTAATAGGAGCCAAAAACATTCAGTACTTC,CASSLEGQGLIGAKNIQYF
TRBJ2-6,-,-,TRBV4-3,TGCGCCAGCAGCCATGGACTTATGGACAGCCCCTCTGGGGCCAACGTCCTGACTTTC,CASSHGLMDSPSGANVLTF
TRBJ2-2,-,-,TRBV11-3,TGTGCCAGCAGCCTAGGAACGAACACCGGGGAGCTGTTTTTT,CASSLGTNTGELFF
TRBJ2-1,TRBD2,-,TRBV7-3,TGTGCCAGCAGCCGCACTAGCGGGGGGGTAGATGAGCAGTTCTTC,CASSRTSGGVDEQFF
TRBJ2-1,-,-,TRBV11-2,TGTGCCAGCACCACCTCCCCCGCGGGTGTCGGTGAGCAGTTCTTC,CASTTSPAGVGEQFF
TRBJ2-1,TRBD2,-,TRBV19,TGTGCCAGTAGTATTAGGCCACTAGCGAATGAGCAGTTCTTC,CASSIRPLANEQFF
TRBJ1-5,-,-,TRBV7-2,TGTGCCAGCAGCTTAGCCCCGTCCGGGGAGCCCCAGCATTTT,CASSLAPSGEPQHF
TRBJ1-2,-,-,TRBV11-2,TGTGCCACCGCGGGACCAGCTCTAGGCTACACCTTC,CATAGPALGYTF
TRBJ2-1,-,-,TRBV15,TGTGCCACCAGCAGAGGCTTACCGGGTGAGCAGTTCTTC,CATSRGLPGEQFF
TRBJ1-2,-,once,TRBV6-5,TGTGCCAGCAGTTACTCGGGCGTGGGACACTATGGCTACACCTTC,CASSYSGVGHYGYTF
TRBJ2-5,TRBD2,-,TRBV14,TGTGCCAGCAGTCAGTTTAGCGGGGGCCGAGAGACCCAGTACTTC,CASSQFSGGRETQYF
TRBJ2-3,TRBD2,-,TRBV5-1,TGCGCCAGCAGTGAGTTGCGGGGGGGCACAGATACGCAGTATTTT,CASSELRGGTDTQYF
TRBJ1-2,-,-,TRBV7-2,TGTGCCAGCAGCTTATACGGCAGGAGCTACTTC,CASSLYGRSYF
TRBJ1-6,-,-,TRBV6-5,TGTGCCAGCAATCGGAATTCACCCCTCCACTTT,CASNRNSPLHF
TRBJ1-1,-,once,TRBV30,TGTGCCTGGACAAGACTGAACACTGAAGCTTTCTTT,CAWTRLNTEAFF
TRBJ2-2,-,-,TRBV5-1,TGCGCCAGCAGCTTCCCTGATGGGGCGAAGGGCACCGGGGAGCTGTTTTTT,CASSFPDGAKGTGELFF